The next 32 T cell receptor beta chains were all read from a single sample in a study of tumor-infiltrating lymphocytes in primary liver carcinoma. Germline DNA was also extracted, and blood RNA was taken from unsorted whole blood. Total RNA amounting to roughly 450 ng was the source from which TCR beta cDNA was made with a constant-region primer. Construction of TCR beta libraries relied on three successive nested multiplex PCR rounds employing slightly modified ARM-PCR. Primers for the first two PCR rounds were TRBV1-TRBV30 forward primers and a C-beta reverse primer (approximately 10 cycles per round). Using its own MiXCR run on the multiplex PCR reads, TCRdb lists one record per CDR3 protein. The sample has about 200,000 distinct CDR3 sequences, roughly 61% seen once. Input material: peripheral blood. These receptors were taken from a woman in her fifties or sixties with primary liver carcinoma and hepatitis B virus infection.

Ten or more counts support this clonotype. The rearrangement uses TRBV28 and TRBJ1-2, with no clear D. The CDR3 contains 12 residues. Trimming pared 1 base from V and 2 bases from J, leaving 2 bases between. CDR1 and CDR2 (germline): MDHEN, SYDVKM. CDR3 nucleotides: TGTGCCAGCAGTTTATCGAACTATGGCTACACCTTC. It translates to CASSLSNYGYTF.

This CDR3 is CSVMRPDTGELFF. DNA of the CDR3: TGCAGCGTCATGCGGCCGGACACCGGGGAGCTGTTTTTT. This chain joins TRBV29-1 and TRBJ2-2; D remains ambiguous. Germline V gene lookup returns CDR1 SQVTM and CDR2 ANQGSEA. Trimming shortened V by 6 bases and J by 3 bases, and 11 bases separated the two germline ends. CDR3 length: 13 amino acids.

V and J are TRBV5-1 and TRBJ2-1, with 8 nucleotides matching TRBD1. Per the germline V gene, CDR1 is SGHRS and CDR2 is YFSETQ. This CDR3 is 14 amino acids long. The V gene end was trimmed by 3 bases and the J gene end by 8 bases; junction bases not matched to a gene: 7. The DNA of the CDR3 is TGCGCCAGCAGCTCAGGGGGCCGGGTATATGAGCAGTTCTTC. Translated, it gives CASSSGGRVYEQFF.

A note on this clonotype: This CDR3 is missing its conserved last phenylalanine or tryptophan, likely due to a read error. The J gene is TRBJ2-1, the V gene TRBV12-3 or TRBV12-4; 7 bases align to TRBD2. The CDR3 is 15 residues long. Unmatched junction bases numbered 10, after V lost 3 bases and J lost 8 bases. Here the CDR3 DNA reads TGTGCCAGCAGTTTTCCTCACGGGGGGTACGATGAGCAGTTCGTC. This sequence encodes CASSFPHGGYDEQFV.

This chain joins TRBV6-5 and TRBJ2-7; 7 bases align to TRBD2. CDR1 and CDR2 from the germline V gene are MNHEY and SVGAGI. V was pared by 6 bases and J by 4 bases, with 9 bases of the junction left unmatched. The CDR3 loop spans 14 amino acids. The CDR3 region is CASSARGREYEQYF. The CDR3 coding sequence is TGTGCCAGCAGCGCACGGGGGAGGGAATACGAGCAGTACTTC.

As concerns this clonotype: Its ends do not fully match the called genes, so a read error is possible. The chain carries TRBV28 and TRBJ2-2; the D gene could be TRBD1 or TRBD2 (6 bases each). Looked up from germline, CDR1 is MDHEN and CDR2 is SYDVKM. There are 16 residues in the CDR3. The CDR3: CTSSLTPGGRTGELFF. The CDR3 region has the DNA TGTACCAGCAGTTTAACCCCCGGGGGCCGGACCGGGGAGCTGTTTTTT.

This clonotype has a handful of counts. Likely a read error: the CDR3 ends without its conserved phenylalanine or tryptophan. The chain couples TRBV11-2 to TRBJ2-1, with no clear D. The J call may be faulty, since TRBJ2-7 better matches the DNA end. The CDR3 runs 12 residues. Germline V gene data show CDR1 as SGHAT and CDR2 as FQNNGV. The CDR3 sequence is CASSLGKNEQYL. CDR3 bases: TGTGCCAGCAGCTTAGGTAAAAATGAGCAGTACTTA.

To note about this clonotype: Since a much larger clone is just one base distant, this may be a read error. The rearrangement links TRBV6-1 to TRBJ2-1; no clear D gene. The germline gives CDR1 MNHNS, CDR2 SASEGT. The CDR3 has 16 amino acids. CDR3 bases: TGTACCAGCAGTGGGCGTCTGGCCCACTCCTACAATGAGCAGTTCTTC. This codes for CTSSGRLAHSYNEQFF.

This clonotype was recorded a few times. The chain couples TRBV6-1 to TRBJ2-4, with 7 bases aligning to TRBD2. CDR3 length: 13 residues. Germline trimming cut 8 bases from V and 8 bases from J; bases unmatched to any gene: 9. Germline CDR1 is MNHNS and CDR2 is SASEGT. This chain's CDR3 is CASQSLATDIQYF. The CDR3 nucleotides read TGTGCCAGCCAATCACTAGCGACGGACATTCAGTACTTC.

In regard to this clonotype: Germline is not matched at one junction end, which may reflect a read error. The chain joins TRBV11-2 to TRBJ2-7, with 9 bases that match TRBD1. This CDR3 contains 15 residues. Germline V gene data show CDR1 as SGHAT and CDR2 as FQNNGV. CDR3 region: CTSSLEGTGHCEQCF. In DNA, the CDR3 is TGTACCAGCAGCTTAGAGGGGACAGGGCACTGCGAGCAGTGCTTC.

This clonotype was recorded many times. The V call is TRBV10-3, the J call TRBJ1-2, with unresolved D. Germline values: CDR1 ENHRY, CDR2 SYGVKD. CDR3 length: 16 amino acids. The V end lost 0 bases, the J end lost 4 bases, and 15 bases lay between the germline ends. For the CDR3, the DNA is TGTGCCATCAGTGAGTCAGTCGGGAGCTCGATCTATGGCTACACCTTC. This gives the protein CAISESVGSSIYGYTF.

This clonotype appeared a few times. The CDR3 loop is CASTSSVGDSGNTIYF. The CDR3, as DNA: TGCGCCAGCACCTCCTCAGTGGGTGACTCTGGAAACACCATATATTTT. The chain couples TRBV5-1 to TRBJ1-3; no clear D. Trimming removed 6 bases from V and 0 bases from J, with 16 bases in between. The CDR3 spans 16 residues. Germline V gene data show CDR1 as SGHRS and CDR2 as YFSETQ.

This clonotype has only a few counts. The chain employs TRBV5-4 and TRBJ2-3, with 7 bases lining up with TRBD2. This CDR3 contains 16 residues. Per the germline V gene, CDR1 is SGHNT and CDR2 is YYREEE (reference sequence). Unmatched junction bases numbered 6, after V lost 0 bases and J lost 2 bases. CDR3 DNA sequence: TGTGCCAGCAGCTTGGGGCGGGGGAGTCACACAGATACGCAGTATTTT. This translates into CASSLGRGSHTDTQYF.

This clonotype came up a few times. The chain recombines TRBV7-9 with TRBJ2-7; TRBD2 is a possible D gene (5 bases). V lost 3 bases, J lost 5 bases, and 11 bases lay in between. Germline CDR1 is SEHNR and CDR2 is FQNEAQ (reference sequence). This CDR3 has 13 amino acids. The CDR3 protein is CASSFTAEDEQYF. The DNA for the CDR3 is TGTGCCAGCAGCTTTACAGCGGAGGACGAGCAGTACTTC.

The J gene is TRBJ2-3, the V gene TRBV5-1; 7 bases map to TRBD2. J gave up 4 bases and V 2 bases, and 13 bases lay outside the gene matches. This CDR3 spans 17 amino acids. In germline, CDR1 is SGHRS, CDR2 YFSETQ. In DNA, the CDR3 is TGCGCCAGCAGCTTTTCGGAGCTGCGGGAGTCGCCAGATACGCAGTATTTT. It yields the protein CASSFSELRESPDTQYF.

The rearrangement uses TRBV11-2 and TRBJ1-1; possible D gene TRBD1, 6 bases. The V and J ends lost 1 base and 6 bases respectively, with 18 bases between them. The CDR3 consists of 16 residues. Germline assignment: CDR1 SGHAT and CDR2 FQNNGV. The CDR3 DNA follows: TGTGCCAGCAGCTTAGCCAGGGGACGGGGACGCGCTGAAGCTTTCTTT. This codes for CASSLARGRGRAEAFF.

The V gene is TRBV20-1, the J gene TRBJ2-1; possible D gene TRBD2, 5 bases. The CDR3 is 13 residues long. The V and J ends lost 6 bases and 5 bases respectively, with 14 bases between them. Germline V gene data show CDR1 as DFQATT and CDR2 as SNEGSKA (reference sequence). The CDR3 spells CSASSSIDNEQFF. For the CDR3, the DNA is TGCAGTGCCTCGTCTAGCATAGACAATGAGCAGTTCTTC.

The table lists this clonotype with many counts. This chain joins TRBV10-3 and TRBJ2-1; tentatively, D is TRBD1 (6 bases). Germline V gene sequence: CDR1 ENHRY, CDR2 SYGVKD. The CDR3 sequence is 13 residues long. Trimming took off 4 bases at V and 4 bases at J, with 8 bases between the two ends. CDR3 in amino acids: CAISATGYNEQFF. CDR3 DNA: TGTGCCATCAGTGCGACAGGATACAATGAGCAGTTCTTC.

A remark on this clonotype: Its ends do not fully match the called genes, so a read error is possible. This chain uses TRBV5-1 with TRBJ2-3, with D tentatively TRBD1 (5 bases). The CDR3 contains 14 residues. The germline gives CDR1 SGHRS, CDR2 YFSETQ. The CDR3 coding sequence is TGCGCCAGCAGCTTGGAATCGCCCAGGGATACGCACTATTTT. As protein: CASSLESPRDTHYF.

CDR3 bases: TGTGCCAGCAGCCAGTTTGGGTCAGGGGAAATGCAGTTCTTC. This sequence encodes CASSQFGSGEMQFF. V is TRBV11-3 and J is TRBJ2-1, with a possible D match to TRBD1 (6 bases). The CDR3 extends over 14 amino acids. Per the germline V gene, CDR1 is SGHNT and CDR2 is YENEEA. Trimming pared 5 bases from V and 12 bases from J, leaving 20 bases between.

The chain combines TRBV6-1 with TRBJ1-2, with 8 nucleotides matching TRBD1. The V gene's germline CDR1 is MNHNS and CDR2 SASEGT. The CDR3 has 13 residues. The CDR3 is CTSRTGTNYGYTF. CDR3 DNA: TGTACGAGCAGGACAGGGACAAACTATGGCTACACCTTC.

The sample holds many counts of this clonotype. This chain connects TRBV12-3 or TRBV12-4 to TRBJ2-7, with TRBD2 as a possible D gene (5 bases). The length of the CDR3 is 15 residues. V was pared by 5 bases and J by 1 base, with 15 bases between. The CDR3 loop is CASSDVSDTSYEQYF. CDR3 DNA sequence: TGTGCCAGCAGTGACGTTAGCGACACTTCCTACGAGCAGTACTTC.

This clonotype was detected only a few times. CDR3 nucleotides: TGTGCCAGCAGTCCCCTTGGGGCAGGGGGGAGGATGGGCACTGAAGCTTTCTTT. This codes for CASSPLGAGGRMGTEAFF. The chain uses TRBV28 and TRBJ1-1, with 7 positions matching TRBD1. The V segment lost 5 bases and the J segment 4 bases; nucleotides outside the gene matches: 19. Per the germline V gene, CDR1 is MDHEN and CDR2 is SYDVKM. This CDR3 spans 18 amino acids.

V usage is TRBV25-1 and J usage is TRBJ2-7; the D gene is possibly TRBD1 (6 bases). The CDR3 has 17 residues. V lost 3 bases and J 2 bases, leaving 20 bases between the germline ends. CDR1 is MGHDK and CDR2 is SYGVNS in the germline V gene. CDR3: CASSDIIGGGQPYEQYF. The CDR3 DNA is TGTGCCAGCAGTGACATTATAGGAGGCGGACAGCCCTACGAGCAGTACTTC.

Note on this clonotype: An end of the junction differs from the germline gene, which may be a read error. The rearrangement uses TRBV11-2 and TRBJ2-3, with TRBD1 matching over 7 bases. CDR1 SGHAT and CDR2 FQNNGV come from the germline V gene. This CDR3 region has 14 residues. CDR3 coding DNA: TGTGCCAGCAGCTTGAACAGGGGTACAGAAACGCAGTATTTT. Protein sequence: CASSLNRGTETQYF.

In its sample, this clonotype was seen once. One end of the junction is discordant with germline, which a read error may explain. This chain joins TRBV11-2 and TRBJ1-2; D unresolved. This CDR3 spans 15 amino acids. In germline, CDR1 is SGHAT, CDR2 FQNNGV. Here the CDR3 DNA reads TGTGCCAGCTGCTTAGAGATAGGGCTAATTTATGGCTACACCTTC. It is translated as CASCLEIGLIYGYTF.

A remark on this clonotype: Given a much more abundant clone one base away, this may be a read error. V usage is TRBV11-2 and J usage is TRBJ2-3; tentatively, D is TRBD2 (6 bases). The CDR3 is 16 amino acids. Trimming left V 0 bases short and J 8 bases short, with 18 bases between. CDR1 is SGHAT and CDR2 is FQNNGV in the germline V gene. CDR3 residues: CASSLEVGGFGGTQYF. DNA for the CDR3: TGTGCCAGCAGCTTAGAGGTCGGGGGTTTCGGAGGTACGCAGTATTTT.

A single count supports this clonotype. The germline gene is not matched at one end of the junction; a read error may be the cause. This sequence joins TRBV4-1 and TRBJ1-1; tentatively, D is TRBD1 (5 bases). Germline assignment: CDR1 MGHRA and CDR2 YSYEKL. This CDR3 contains 16 residues. The DNA of the CDR3 is TGCGCTAGCAGCCAAGGCCCAGGGAGTGGGTACACTGGAGCTTTCTTT. It translates to CASSQGPGSGYTGAFF.

Remarks on this clonotype: One end of the junction is discordant with germline, which a read error may explain. This rearrangement joins TRBV6-1 to TRBJ2-2; tentative D call: TRBD1 (7 bases). The CDR3 extends over 14 amino acids. Germline CDR1 and CDR2: MNHNS and SASEGT. The CDR3 here is CVSRRDRNTGELFF. The DNA of the CDR3 is TGTGTCAGCAGGCGGGACAGAAACACCGGGGAGCTGTTTTTT.

Turning to this clonotype: A much larger clone lies a single base off, so this may be a read error. This rearrangement joins TRBV12-3 or TRBV12-4 to TRBJ1-3; D uncertain. The CDR3 covers 12 residues. As DNA, the CDR3 is TGTGCCAGCAGTTTGAGTAGGAACAACATATATTTT. As protein: CASSLSRNNIYF.

Concerning this clonotype: Given a much more abundant clone one base away, this may be a read error. The chain is built from TRBV4-2 and TRBJ2-3; possibly TRBD2 for D (5 bases). This CDR3 region has 16 residues. Germline V gene data show CDR1 as LGHNA and CDR2 as YNFKEQ. For the CDR3, the DNA is TGTACCAGCAGCCAAGAAGTACGCCTAGCTAGAGATACGCAGTATTTT. It encodes CTSSQEVRLARDTQYF.

The V and J genes are TRBV14 and TRBJ2-1, with D possibly being TRBD2 (5 bases). The CDR3 consists of 15 residues. Trimming took off 5 bases at V and 4 bases at J, with 15 bases between the two ends. The germline CDR1 and CDR2 sequences are SGHDN and FVKESK. CDR3 region: CASSALVRGYNEQFF. For the CDR3, the DNA is TGTGCCAGCAGCGCACTAGTCCGCGGTTACAATGAGCAGTTCTTC. Using reference TRBV14 and TRBJ2-1 for the parts outside the CDR3, the full variable domain is EAGVTQFPSHSVIEKGQTVTLRCDPISGHDNLYWYRRVMGKEIKFLLHFVKESKQDESGMPNNRFLAERTGGTYSTLKVQPAELEDSGVYFCASSALVRGYNEQFFGPGTRLTVL.